One sample yielded the 32 T cell receptor beta chains listed below, sequenced in a study of read filtering for tumor transcriptome and immune sequencing. The library was built from 400 ng RNA with molecular barcoded adaptors for alpha/delta and beta/gamma chains. TCRdb re-derived calls from the reads in MiXCR, one entry per CDR3 protein. The sample holds approximately 45,000 distinct CDR3 sequences, roughly a fifth seen once. The sequenced material came from a population of CD138-negative cells sorted from bone marrow. The receptors were sampled from a donor at least 40 years old with multiple myeloma.

This clonotype was seen only a few times. V gene TRBV10-3 combines with J gene TRBJ1-5; unclear D gene. The CDR3 length is 12 residues. Trimming removed 7 bases from V and 6 bases from J, with 10 bases in between. Looked up from germline, CDR1 is ENHRY and CDR2 is SYGVKD. The CDR3 region is CAINAPGQPQHF. The CDR3 bases are TGTGCCATCAACGCACCAGGTCAGCCCCAGCATTTT.

Many counts were recorded for this clonotype. The genes are TRBV15 and TRBJ2-3; the match to TRBD1 covers 10 bases. There are 19 residues in the CDR3. The V and J ends lost 3 bases and 0 bases, in that order; junction bases with no gene match: 12. Germline V gives CDR1 LNHNV, CDR2 YYDKDF (reference sequence). This CDR3 is CATSRRQGASGMSTDTQYF. The CDR3 coding sequence is TGTGCCACCAGCAGGAGACAGGGGGCAAGCGGTATGAGCACAGATACGCAGTATTTT.

This clonotype appeared many times. The chain combines TRBV12-5 with TRBJ2-2, with 7 positions matching TRBD2. Germline values: CDR1 LGHNT, CDR2 FRNRAP. Trimming took 5 bases from V and 3 from J; bases not matched to a gene: 6. CDR3 size: 15 residues. The CDR3 sequence is CASGGQAGHTGELFF. The CDR3 coding sequence is TGTGCTAGTGGTGGGCAAGCGGGGCACACCGGGGAGCTGTTTTTT.

This clonotype was counted only a few times. The chain carries TRBV5-1 and TRBJ2-1, with TRBD1 matching 8 bases. V dropped 1 base and J dropped 3; count of bases not matched to a gene: 6. Looked up from germline, CDR1 is SGHRS and CDR2 is YFSETQ. The CDR3 runs to 16 residues. CDR3 nucleotides: TGCGCCAGCAGCTTGTTTTCAGGGGGCGGCTACAATGAGCAGTTCTTC. It yields the protein CASSLFSGGGYNEQFF.

Remarks on this clonotype: A much bigger clone sits one base away, suggesting this may be a read error. J is TRBJ2-3 and V is TRBV7-9; no firm D call. The CDR3 has 14 residues. In germline, CDR1 is SEHNR, CDR2 FQNEAQ (reference sequence). The CDR3 reads CAGSPRASTDTQYF. The CDR3 DNA reads as TGTGCCGGCAGCCCCCGTGCTAGCACAGATACGCAGTATTTT.

The V call is TRBV5-6, the J call TRBJ2-4; unclear D gene. Germline CDR1 is SGHDT and CDR2 is YYEEEE. V was cut by 0 bases and J by 3 bases, with 4 bases left in between. CDR3 length: 13 amino acids. The chain's CDR3 is CASSLVGKNIQYF. The DNA of the CDR3 is TGTGCCAGCAGCTTGGTAGGCAAAAACATTCAGTACTTC.

Details on this clonotype: A much larger clonotype is one base distant, so this may be a read error. The J gene is TRBJ2-1, the V gene TRBV3-1; D not resolved. CDR3 length: 13 residues. Germline-derived CDR1 and CDR2 are LGHDT and YNNKEL (reference sequence). CDR3 DNA: TGTGCCATCAGCCAAACAGTTGGAAATGAGCAGTTCTTC. It yields the protein CAISQTVGNEQFF.

V is TRBV4-1 and J is TRBJ2-5; 10 bases are shared with TRBD1. The ends lost 0 bases at V and 5 bases at J; junction bases unmatched: 3. The length of the CDR3 is 15 residues. Looked up from germline, CDR1 is MGHRA and CDR2 is YSYEKL. The CDR3 nucleotides are TGCGCCAGCAGCCAAGAAGGGACAGGGGATGAGACCCAGTACTTC. It yields the protein CASSQEGTGDETQYF.

This clonotype was observed many times. The J gene is TRBJ2-5, the V gene TRBV20-1, with 13 bases aligning to TRBD2. Germline V gene data show CDR1 as DFQATT and CDR2 as SNEGSKA (reference sequence). The CDR3 has 15 amino acids. J lost 2 bases, V lost 6 bases, and 6 bases had no gene match. The CDR3 spells CSAWTSGRLQETQYF. In DNA, the CDR3 is TGCAGTGCATGGACTAGCGGGAGATTACAAGAGACCCAGTACTTC.

Many counts were recorded for this clonotype. The chain combines TRBV20-1 with TRBJ2-1, with TRBD1 matching over 8 bases. CDR3 length: 13 amino acids. In germline, CDR1 is DFQATT, CDR2 SNEGSKA (reference sequence). V lost 5 bases, J lost 9 bases, and 9 bases stayed unmatched. CDR3 DNA: TGCAGTGCTGCGGACAGGGTAGACGGTGAGCAGTTCTTC. It yields the protein CSAADRVDGEQFF.

This clonotype was counted at least ten times. The chain has TRBV11-2 and TRBJ2-1, with TRBD2 as a possible D gene (6 bases). This CDR3 comprises 15 residues. Trimming removed 3 bases at V and 2 bases at J, with 11 bases between. Per the germline V gene, CDR1 is SGHAT and CDR2 is FQNNGV. CDR3 protein: CASSLDGSTYNEQFF. The DNA of the CDR3 is TGTGCCAGCAGCTTGGACGGGAGCACCTACAATGAGCAGTTCTTC.

A word on this clonotype: This sequence may be a read error, since a much larger clone differs from it by one base. This chain links TRBV20-1 with TRBJ1-2; 7 bases align to TRBD1. The length of the CDR3 is 13 residues. Germline-derived CDR1 and CDR2 are DFQATT and SNEGSKA (reference sequence). The CDR3 DNA follows: TGCAGTGCAACCCGCCGGACAGGATCTGGCTACATCTTC. It codes for CSATRRTGSGYIF.

Ten or more counts support this clonotype. The chain joins TRBV28 to TRBJ2-5; possibly TRBD2 for D (6 bases). Germline lookup yields CDR1 MDHEN and CDR2 SYDVKM. The CDR3 length is 14 residues. The V end lost 7 bases, the J end lost 9 bases, and 21 bases lay between the germline ends. The CDR3 nucleotides are TGTGCCAGCACGATTGGGGCGGGAACGGGAGCCCAGTACTTC. Amino acid sequence: CASTIGAGTGAQYF.

In this sample, this clonotype turned up many times. The V gene is TRBV29-1, the J gene TRBJ2-7, with D unclear. This CDR3 is 13 amino acids long. The germline V gene has CDR1 SQVTM and CDR2 ANQGSEA. V was cut by 4 bases and J by 6 bases, with 16 bases left in between. Written as DNA, the CDR3 is TGCAGCGTTGGTCCTCCTTCCACCGGCGAGCAGTACTTC. It encodes CSVGPPSTGEQYF.

This clonotype appeared once. The chain carries TRBV3-1 and TRBJ2-1, with 8 bases fitting TRBD1. The CDR3 runs 16 residues. Looked up from germline, CDR1 is LGHDT and CDR2 is YNNKEL (reference sequence). Trimming cost V 4 bases and J 9 bases; bases outside gene matches: 14. The CDR3 nucleotides are TGTGCCAGCAGCCTCTTAAGGACAGGGAGTGGGGCTGAGCAGTTCTTC. It codes for CASSLLRTGSGAEQFF.

Turning to this clonotype: Mismatch with germline at one junction end may stem from a read error. The chain combines TRBV20-1 with TRBJ2-1; 9 nucleotides align to TRBD2. Germline values: CDR1 DFQATT, CDR2 SNEGSKA (reference sequence). This CDR3 contains 14 residues. The CDR3 spells CGASLAGIFDEQFF. The CDR3 DNA follows: TGCGGTGCCAGTCTAGCGGGAATTTTCGATGAGCAGTTCTTC.

This clonotype occurred a few times. V and J are TRBV20-1 and TRBJ1-5; D is ambiguous. The CDR3 totals 16 residues. The ends were cut back, 3 bases at V and 2 bases at J, with 17 bases in the middle. Germline V gene sequence: CDR1 DFQATT, CDR2 SNEGSKA (reference sequence). The CDR3 region has the DNA TGCAGTGCTAGGAGTCAGTCCGGGGAACGCAATCAGCCCCAGCATTTT. Encoded protein: CSARSQSGERNQPQHF.

As concerns this clonotype: It is likely a read error, because the conserved phenylalanine at the end of the CDR3 is missing. V and J are TRBV7-9 and TRBJ2-1; weak D call: TRBD1 (5 bases). CDR1 and CDR2 from the germline V gene are SEHNR and FQNEAQ (reference sequence). V was pared by 1 base and J by 4 bases, with 11 bases between. The CDR3 consists of 15 residues. In DNA, the CDR3 is TGTGCCAGCAGCTTAGAGGGAAGGGGATACAATGAGCAGTTCTCC. Its translation: CASSLEGRGYNEQFS.

The table lists this clonotype with many counts. V and J are TRBV21-1 and TRBJ1-6. TRBV21-1 is a pseudogene locus. CDR3 length: 15 amino acids. Written as DNA, the CDR3 is TGTGCCAGCAGCAAAGGGCGGGGGGGAAGGTCACCCCTCCACTTT. Its protein is CASSKGRGGRSPLHF.

This clonotype appeared many times. The chain is built from TRBV19 and TRBJ2-1; D is possibly TRBD2 (5 bases). V lost 5 bases, J lost 2 bases, and 13 bases lay in between. The CDR3 consists of 15 residues. Germline assignment: CDR1 LNHDA and CDR2 SQIVND (reference sequence). CDR3 protein: CASSLRTFTYNEQFF. Written as DNA, the CDR3 is TGTGCCAGTAGTCTTCGGACTTTTACCTACAATGAGCAGTTCTTC.

This clonotype was counted at least ten times. The DNA of the CDR3 is TGCAGTGCGACAGACAGGGGGGCCAAAAACATTCAGTACTTC. Protein product: CSATDRGAKNIQYF. The chain employs TRBV20-1 and TRBJ2-4, with 9 bases that match TRBD1. Looked up from germline, CDR1 is DFQATT and CDR2 is SNEGSKA (reference sequence). The trim removed 6 bases at V and 1 base at J, leaving 4 bases unmatched. This CDR3 contains 14 residues.

V is TRBV20-1 and J is TRBJ2-7; perhaps TRBD2 as D (6 bases). Trimming left V 1 base short and J 6 bases short, with 16 bases between. From germline, CDR1 is DFQATT and CDR2 SNEGSKA (reference sequence). The CDR3 extends over 14 amino acids. DNA of the CDR3: TGCAGTGCTAGAGCTCCCAACGGAGGGCGCGAGCAGTACTTC. Encoded protein: CSARAPNGGREQYF.

This clonotype appeared many times. The chain employs TRBV6-5 and TRBJ2-5; possible D gene TRBD2, 6 bases. Germline V gene data show CDR1 as MNHEY and CDR2 as SVGAGI. The CDR3 sequence is 13 residues long. CDR3 DNA sequence: TGTGCTGTCGGAGGGTCCAGGCCGGAGACCCAGTACTTC. Protein product: CAVGGSRPETQYF.

This clonotype was found many times. CDR3 DNA: TGTGCCAGCTCACCTTCCCCGTCCGCCTACGAGCAGTACTTC. Amino acid sequence: CASSPSPSAYEQYF. The genes are TRBV18 and TRBJ2-7; unclear D gene. In germline, CDR1 is KGHSH, CDR2 LQKENI. Trimming removed 3 bases from V and 2 bases from J, with 11 bases in between. The CDR3 runs to 14 residues.

This clonotype was counted ten times or more. The CDR3, as DNA: TGTGCCAGCAGCGCCGGTACCAGGGGGAGCGATGAGCAGTTCTTC. Residues: CASSAGTRGSDEQFF. The chain combines TRBV9 with TRBJ2-1, with 7 bases identical to TRBD1. V lost 3 bases and J lost 8; bases outside the gene matches: 11. The CDR3 extends over 15 amino acids. Germline values: CDR1 SGDLS, CDR2 YYNGEE.

This clonotype came up many times. The V gene is TRBV11-1, the J gene TRBJ2-1, with a possible D match to TRBD2 (5 bases). Trimming left V 3 bases short and J 5 bases short, with 11 bases between. In germline, CDR1 is SGHAT, CDR2 FQDESV (reference sequence). This CDR3 is 14 amino acids long. The CDR3 loop reads CASSFPGKDNEQFF. The CDR3 region has the DNA TGTGCCAGCAGCTTTCCGGGAAAGGACAATGAGCAGTTCTTC.

This clonotype was picked up many times. The V and J genes are TRBV4-2 and TRBJ2-7; 8 bases match TRBD2. J lost 2 bases, V lost 1 base, and 4 bases had no gene match. Germline CDR1 and CDR2: LGHNA and YNFKEQ. This CDR3 has 15 residues. The chain's CDR3 is CASSQVTSGAYEQYF. In DNA form, the CDR3 reads TGTGCCAGCAGCCAAGTTACTAGCGGAGCCTACGAGCAGTACTTC.

This clonotype appeared a few times. The chain carries TRBV28 and TRBJ2-5; perhaps TRBD2 as D (6 bases). V shed 6 bases and J shed 5 bases, with 13 bases lying between them. The CDR3 is made up of 13 amino acids. The germline V gene has CDR1 MDHEN and CDR2 SYDVKM. CDR3 in DNA: TGTGCCAGCAGCCCCTCCAGCGGGGAGACCCAGTACTTC. Amino acid sequence: CASSPSSGETQYF.

This clonotype occurred a few times. This chain uses TRBV5-1 with TRBJ2-3; 7 positions match TRBD2. This CDR3 spans 15 amino acids. Germline-derived CDR1 and CDR2 are SGHRS and YFSETQ. The junction had 8 bases not matched to a gene; V was cut back by 3 bases and J by 4 bases. The CDR3: CASSSLAGEADTQYF. CDR3 coding DNA: TGCGCCAGCAGCTCGCTGGCGGGAGAGGCAGATACGCAGTATTTT.

For this clonotype: It may be a read error: a sequence one base away is much more abundant. The V gene is TRBV7-2, the J gene TRBJ1-1; possible D gene TRBD1, 5 bases. Germline lookup yields CDR1 SGHTA and CDR2 FQGNSA. The CDR3 is 14 amino acids. With 5 bases removed from V and 0 bases from J, the gap between germline ends came to 10 bases. The CDR3 protein is CASSETAMNTEAFF. The CDR3 region has the DNA TGTGCCAGCAGCGAGACAGCCATGAACACTGAAGCTTTCTTT.

This clonotype was counted a few times. The V gene is TRBV20-1, the J gene TRBJ2-7; 7 nucleotides agree with TRBD2. The junction had 6 bases not matched to a gene; V was cut back by 3 bases and J by 1 base. The CDR3 loop spans 14 amino acids. The germline CDR1 and CDR2 sequences are DFQATT and SNEGSKA (reference sequence). The DNA for the CDR3 is TGCAGTGCTAGTGGTCCGCGGGAGTCCTACGAGCAGTACTTC. The encoded protein is CSASGPRESYEQYF.

The V and J genes are TRBV29-1 and TRBJ2-4, with TRBD2 matching over 11 bases. The CDR3 is made up of 14 amino acids. J gave up 7 bases and V 1 base, and 3 bases lay outside the gene matches. CDR1 SQVTM and CDR2 ANQGSEA come from the germline V gene. The CDR3 nucleotides are TGCAGCGTTGAAGGAGGACTAGCGGGCAACATTCAGTACTTC. Its protein is CSVEGGLAGNIQYF.